A selection of T cell receptor beta chains follows, all from one sample in a study of blood T cell repertoires in COVID-19. Clones were sequenced by immunoSEQ multiplex PCR, and TCRdb holds only the in-frame ones, with some missing. The sample includes some 100,000 clones, 80% to 90% of them seen just once. Sequencing used PBMCs or T cells enriched from blood (not recorded which). The source is a woman aged 45-60 years who had recovered from COVID-19. CDR3s include the opening cysteine and the closing phenylalanine or tryptophan. Fields, in order: CDR3 length, V gene, clone size, D gene, J gene, CDR3 protein, CDR3 DNA. The D gene is left open where the match is weak. Size is omitted from some rows. Given values are once, few, many or a class for expanded clones.

>15|TRBV2|-|TRBD2|TRBJ2-5
CAQGLAGGPSETQYF
TGTGCGCAAGGACTAGCGGGGGGGCCCAGCGAGACCCAGTACTTC
>14|TRBV28|once|-|TRBJ1-5
CASSPGFSNQPQHF
TGTGCCAGCAGTCCGGGGTTTAGCAATCAGCCCCAGCATTTT
>16|TRBV27|-|TRBD1|TRBJ2-7
CASSTAPGQGAYEQYF
TGTGCCAGCAGTACCGCCCCAGGACAGGGGGCTTACGAGCAGTACTTC
>12|TRBV6-5|-|-|TRBJ2-7
CASSSERGEQYF
TGTGCCAGCAGCTCGGAGCGAGGCGAGCAGTACTTC
>16|TRBV7-9|-|TRBD1|TRBJ1-6
CASSFYTGGLVSPLHF
TGTGCCAGCAGCTTTTACACAGGGGGTCTTGTCTCACCCCTCCACTTT
>13|TRBV29-1|-|-|TRBJ2-6
CSVSGSGANVLTF
TGCAGCGTTTCGGGCTCTGGGGCCAACGTCCTGACTTTC
>14|TRBV5-1|-|TRBD2|TRBJ2-1
CASSLSNSGGEQFF
TGCGCCAGCAGCTTGTCAAATAGCGGGGGTGAGCAGTTCTTC
>17|TRBV27|-|TRBD1|TRBJ1-1
CASRGGLRAGGNTEAFF
TGTGCCAGCAGGGGGGGCCTGAGGGCAGGGGGGAACACTGAAGCTTTCTTT
>14|TRBV7-8|-|-|TRBJ2-2
CASSSQQGLGELFF
TGTGCCAGCAGCTCGCAACAGGGTCTAGGGGAGCTGTTTTTT
>19|TRBV9|-|TRBD2|TRBJ2-1
CASTASGGTSLATYNEQFF
TGTGCCAGCACCGCCAGCGGGGGGACTAGCCTCGCCACCTACAATGAGCAGTTCTTC
>11|TRBV20-1|-|-|TRBJ2-7
CSAPGVYEQYF
TGCAGCGCACCGGGAGTCTACGAGCAGTACTTC
>12|TRBV9|-|TRBD1|TRBJ2-1
CASSAQGAEQFF
TGTGCCAGCAGCGCTCAGGGGGCCGAGCAGTTCTTC
>14|TRBV5-1|-|-|TRBJ2-3
CASSLSPYTDTQYF
TGCGCCAGCAGCTTGAGCCCGTACACAGATACGCAGTATTTT
>15|TRBV9|-|TRBD1|TRBJ2-7
CASSVGTGSFYEQYF
TGTGCCAGCAGCGTAGGGACAGGCAGTTTCTACGAGCAGTACTTC
>16|TRBV28|-|-|TRBJ1-4
CASSSRLTRTNEKLFF
TGTGCCAGCAGTTCGAGACTGACGCGGACTAATGAAAAACTGTTTTTT
>13|TRBV29-1|-|-|TRBJ2-1
CSVEAGGGDEQFF
TGCAGCGTTGAAGCGGGAGGGGGCGATGAGCAGTTCTTC
>15|TRBV6-6|-|-|TRBJ1-5
CASSGRGSSNQPQHF
TGTGCCAGCAGCGGTAGGGGGAGTAGCAATCAGCCCCAGCATTTT
>17|TRBV5-1|-|-|TRBJ2-1
CASSSYKTSVWDNEQFF
TGCGCCAGCAGCTCTTACAAGACTAGTGTGTGGGACAATGAGCAGTTCTTC
>19|TRBV5-1|-|TRBD2|TRBJ2-2
CASSLVPSFSGANTGELFF
TGCGCCAGCAGCTTGGTCCCCTCCTTTAGCGGGGCTAACACCGGGGAGCTGTTTTTT
>14|TRBV4-2|-|-|TRBJ2-7
CASSPGTYSSEQYF
TGTGCCAGCAGCCCCGGGACTTACAGTAGCGAGCAGTACTTC
>12|TRBV11-2|-|-|TRBJ1-2
CASSFKGDGYTF
TGTGCCAGCAGCTTTAAAGGGGATGGCTACACCTTC
>15|TRBV7-6|-|TRBD2|TRBJ2-7
CASSLRTSGRYEQYF
TGTGCCAGCAGCTTACGGACTAGCGGGAGGTACGAGCAGTACTTC
>13|TRBV27|-|TRBD1|TRBJ1-6
CASRRTGDLALHF
TGTGCCAGCAGGAGGACAGGGGATTTGGCCCTCCACTTT
>15|TRBV21-1|-|-|TRBJ1-3
CASRKTDSSGNTIYF
TGTGCCAGCCGAAAAACTGACAGCTCTGGAAACACCATATATTTT
>15|TRBV3-1/TRBV3-2|-|-|TRBJ2-1
CASSQDESSYNEQFF
TGTGCCAGCAGCCAAGACGAGTCGAGTTACAATGAGCAGTTCTTC
>16|TRBV6-1|-|-|TRBJ2-7
CASSAQQGGGSYEQYF
TGTGCCAGCAGTGCCCAACAGGGAGGGGGCTCCTACGAGCAGTACTTC
>17|TRBV18|-|-|TRBJ2-1
CASSPPSGTSSYNEQFF
TGTGCCAGCTCACCCCCTTCCGGGACAAGCTCCTACAATGAGCAGTTCTTC
>16|TRBV19|-|-|TRBJ1-3
CASSIDPQTSGNTIYF
TGTGCCAGTAGTATAGACCCACAGACCTCTGGAAACACCATATATTTT
>16|TRBV7-3|-|-|TRBJ1-2
CASRMGTGSPNYGYTF
TGTGCCAGCAGGATGGGCACAGGGAGCCCTAACTATGGCTACACCTTC
>15|TRBV30|-|TRBD1|TRBJ1-3
CAWKGSGGGGNTIYF
TGTGCCTGGAAGGGTTCAGGGGGCGGTGGAAACACCATATATTTT
>15|TRBV13|-|TRBD1|TRBJ1-1
CASSFTGQGASEAFF
TGTGCCAGCAGCTTCACCGGACAGGGGGCCTCTGAAGCTTTCTTT
>15|TRBV2|-|TRBD1|TRBJ1-4
CASRTNQGGRGKLFF
TGTGCCAGCAGGACCAATCAGGGGGGCCGCGGAAAACTGTTTTTT